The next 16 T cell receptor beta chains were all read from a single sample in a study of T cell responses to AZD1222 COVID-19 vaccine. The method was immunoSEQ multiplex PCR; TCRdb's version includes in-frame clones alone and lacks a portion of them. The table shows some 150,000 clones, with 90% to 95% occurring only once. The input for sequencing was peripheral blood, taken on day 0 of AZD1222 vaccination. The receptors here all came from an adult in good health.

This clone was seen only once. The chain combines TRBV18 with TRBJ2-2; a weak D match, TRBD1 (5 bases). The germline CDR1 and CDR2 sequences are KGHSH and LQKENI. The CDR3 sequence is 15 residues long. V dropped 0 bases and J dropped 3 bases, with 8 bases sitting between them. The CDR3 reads CASSPPRADTGELFF. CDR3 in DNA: TGTGCCAGCTCACCACCCAGGGCAGACACCGGGGAGCTGTTTTTT.

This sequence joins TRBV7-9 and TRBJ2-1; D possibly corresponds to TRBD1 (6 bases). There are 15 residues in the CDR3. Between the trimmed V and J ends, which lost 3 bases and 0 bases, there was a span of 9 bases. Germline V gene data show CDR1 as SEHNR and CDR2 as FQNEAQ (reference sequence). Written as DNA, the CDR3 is TGTGCCAGCAGCTTTGACAGGACCTCCTACAATGAGCAGTTCTTC. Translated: CASSFDRTSYNEQFF.

The CDR3 coding sequence is TGTGCCACCGGGACAGGGGGGTCTAGCAATCAGCCCCAGCATTTT. The encoded protein is CATGTGGSSNQPQHF. The J gene is TRBJ1-5, the V gene TRBV15; 11 bases are a match to TRBD1. J gave up 0 bases and V 8 bases, and 3 bases lay outside the gene matches. The CDR3 totals 15 residues. Germline lookup yields CDR1 LNHNV and CDR2 YYDKDF (reference sequence). Complete variable domain (other parts from reference TRBV15 and TRBJ1-5): DAMVIQNPRYQVTQFGKPVTLSCSQTLNHNVMYWYQQKSSQAPKLLFHYYDKDFNNEADTPDNFQSRRPNTSFCFLDIRSPGLGDTAMYLCATGTGGSSNQPQHFGDGTRLSIL.

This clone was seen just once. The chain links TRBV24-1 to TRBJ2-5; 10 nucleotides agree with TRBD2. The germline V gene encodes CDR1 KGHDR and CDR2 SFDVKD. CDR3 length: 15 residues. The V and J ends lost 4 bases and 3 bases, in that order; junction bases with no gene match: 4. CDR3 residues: CATSETSGEEETQYF. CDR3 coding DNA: TGTGCCACCAGTGAAACTAGCGGGGAGGAAGAGACCCAGTACTTC.

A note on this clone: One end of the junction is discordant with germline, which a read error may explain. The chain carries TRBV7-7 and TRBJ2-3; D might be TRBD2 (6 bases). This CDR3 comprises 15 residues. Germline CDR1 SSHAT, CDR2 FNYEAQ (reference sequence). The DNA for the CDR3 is TGTGCTAGCAGCACCCAAGCGGGTACAGCAGATACGCAGTATTTT. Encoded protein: CASSTQAGTADTQYF. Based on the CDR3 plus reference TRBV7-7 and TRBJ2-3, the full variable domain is GAGVSQSPRYKVTKRGQDVTLRCDPISSHATLYWYQQALGQGPEFLTYFNYEAQPDKSGLPSDRFSAERPEGSISTLTIQRTEQRDSAMYRCASSTQAGTADTQYFGPGTRLTVL.

The DNA for the CDR3 is TGCAGCACCCGACGCAGAAATGAAGAGACCCAGTACTTC. This encodes CSTRRRNEETQYF. The chain employs TRBV29-1 and TRBJ2-5; no reliable D call. The CDR3 totals 13 residues. The V gene's germline CDR1 is SQVTM and CDR2 ANQGSEA. The V gene lost 8 bases and the J gene lost 3 bases, with 16 bases spanning the gap.

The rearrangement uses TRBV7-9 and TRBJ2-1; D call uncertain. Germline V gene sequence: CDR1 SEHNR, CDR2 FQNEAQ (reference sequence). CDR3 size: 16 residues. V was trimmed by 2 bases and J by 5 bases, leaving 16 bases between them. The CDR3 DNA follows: TGTGCCAGCAGCTTATTCGGCCAGGTGGTCAACAATGAGCAGTTCTTC. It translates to CASSLFGQVVNNEQFF. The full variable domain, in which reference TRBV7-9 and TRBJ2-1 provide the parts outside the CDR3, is DTGVSQNPRHKITKRGQNVTFRCDPISEHNRLYWYRQTLGQGPEFLTYFQNEAQLEKSRLLSDRFSAERPKGSFSTLEIQRTEQGDSAMYLCASSLFGQVVNNEQFFGPGTRLTVL.

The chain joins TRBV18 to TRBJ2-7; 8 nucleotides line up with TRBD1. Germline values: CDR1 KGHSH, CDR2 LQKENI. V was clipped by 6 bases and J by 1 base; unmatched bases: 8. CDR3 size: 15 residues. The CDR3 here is CASSRGQGSSYEQYF. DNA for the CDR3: TGTGCCAGCTCCCGAGGACAGGGTAGTTCCTACGAGCAGTACTTC.

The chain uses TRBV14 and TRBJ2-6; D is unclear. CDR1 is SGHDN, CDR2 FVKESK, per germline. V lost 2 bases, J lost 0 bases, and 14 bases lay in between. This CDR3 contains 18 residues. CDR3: CASSQPRTGSSGANVLTF. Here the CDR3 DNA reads TGTGCCAGCAGCCAACCCAGGACCGGAAGCTCTGGGGCCAACGTCCTGACTTTC. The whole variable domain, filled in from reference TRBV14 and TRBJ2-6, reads EAGVTQFPSHSVIEKGQTVTLRCDPISGHDNLYWYRRVMGKEIKFLLHFVKESKQDESGMPNNRFLAERTGGTYSTLKVQPAELEDSGVYFCASSQPRTGSSGANVLTFGAGSRLTVL.

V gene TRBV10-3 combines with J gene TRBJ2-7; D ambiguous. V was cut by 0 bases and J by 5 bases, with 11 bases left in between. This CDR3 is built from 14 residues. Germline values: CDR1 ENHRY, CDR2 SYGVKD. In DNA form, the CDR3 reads TGTGCCATCAGTGAGTCAAATCAAGGCCACGAGCAGTACTTC. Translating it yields CAISESNQGHEQYF.

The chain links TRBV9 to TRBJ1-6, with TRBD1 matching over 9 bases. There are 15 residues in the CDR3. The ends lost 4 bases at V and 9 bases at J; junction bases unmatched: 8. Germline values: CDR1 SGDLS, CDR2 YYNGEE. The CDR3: CASSTLSGQGSPLHF. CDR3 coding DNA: TGTGCCAGCAGCACCCTTTCGGGACAGGGTTCACCCCTCCACTTT.

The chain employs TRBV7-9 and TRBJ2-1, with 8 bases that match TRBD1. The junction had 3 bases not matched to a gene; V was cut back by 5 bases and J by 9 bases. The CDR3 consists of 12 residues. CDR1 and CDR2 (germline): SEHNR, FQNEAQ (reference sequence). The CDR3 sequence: CASSDRGGEQFF. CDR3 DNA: TGTGCCAGCAGCGACAGGGGTGGTGAGCAGTTCTTC.

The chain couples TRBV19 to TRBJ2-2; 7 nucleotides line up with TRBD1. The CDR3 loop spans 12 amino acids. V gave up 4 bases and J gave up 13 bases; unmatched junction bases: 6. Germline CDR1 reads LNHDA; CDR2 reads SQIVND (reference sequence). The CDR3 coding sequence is TGTGCCAGTAGTACTAGACAGGGCGTGCTGTTTTTT. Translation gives CASSTRQGVLFF.

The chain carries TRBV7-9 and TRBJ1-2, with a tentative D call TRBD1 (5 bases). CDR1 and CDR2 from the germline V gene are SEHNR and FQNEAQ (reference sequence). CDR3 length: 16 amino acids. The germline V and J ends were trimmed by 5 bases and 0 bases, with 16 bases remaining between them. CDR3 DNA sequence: TGTGCCAGCAGCCCTTGGGACGGATTACCTAACTATGGCTACACCTTC. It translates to CASSPWDGLPNYGYTF.

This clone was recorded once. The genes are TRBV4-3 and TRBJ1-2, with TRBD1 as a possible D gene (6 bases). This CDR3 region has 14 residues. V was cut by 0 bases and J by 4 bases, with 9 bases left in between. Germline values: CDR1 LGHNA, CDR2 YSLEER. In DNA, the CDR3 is TGCGCCAGCAGCCAAGACCAGGGGATCTATGGCTACACCTTC. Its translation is CASSQDQGIYGYTF.

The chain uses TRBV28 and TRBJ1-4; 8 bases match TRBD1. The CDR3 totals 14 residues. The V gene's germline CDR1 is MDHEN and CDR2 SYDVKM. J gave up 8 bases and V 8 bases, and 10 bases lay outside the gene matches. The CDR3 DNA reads TGTGCCAGCCTAGACAGGGGATCAAGCGAAAAACTGTTTTTT. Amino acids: CASLDRGSSEKLFF.